One sample yielded the 12 T cell receptor beta chains listed below, sequenced in a study of blood T cell repertoires in COVID-19. Produced via immunoSEQ multiplex PCR; TCRdb's table is partial and in-frame only. The sample lists 200,000 to 250,000 clones; 70% to 90% were seen once. Sample: peripheral blood. The receptor set was obtained from an elderly man with acute or convalescent COVID-19.

The V call is TRBV28, the J call TRBJ2-5; a weak D match, TRBD2 (6 bases). The CDR3 extends over 14 amino acids. Germline CDR1 MDHEN, CDR2 SYDVKM. Trimming shortened V by 6 bases and J by 4 bases, and 15 bases separated the two germline ends. The CDR3 reads CASRQMGGGETQYF. The DNA of the CDR3 is TGTGCCAGCAGACAAATGGGGGGTGGAGAGACCCAGTACTTC.

V usage is TRBV9 and J usage is TRBJ1-5, with unresolved D. The CDR3 loop spans 14 amino acids. Between the trimmed V and J ends, which lost 2 bases and 3 bases, there was a span of 9 bases. Per germline, CDR1 SGDLS and CDR2 YYNGEE. CDR3 bases: TGTGCCAGCAGCGTCGAGGGAGCCAATCAGCCCCAGCATTTT. This translates into CASSVEGANQPQHF.

This rearrangement joins TRBV3-1 (or the pseudogene TRBV3-2) to TRBJ2-1, with 8 nucleotides matching TRBD2. CDR1 and CDR2 (germline): LGHDT, YNNKEL (reference sequence). Losses at the gene ends were 5 bases for V and 6 bases for J; bases not matched to a gene: 6. The CDR3 consists of 14 residues. The CDR3: CASSFPGGLNEQFF. CDR3 bases: TGTGCCAGCAGCTTTCCGGGGGGGCTCAATGAGCAGTTCTTC.

The chain links TRBV7-6 to TRBJ2-7, with TRBD2 matching over 8 bases. This CDR3 comprises 15 residues. Germline V gene data show CDR1 as SGHVS and CDR2 as FNYEAQ. V was pared by 1 base and J by 3 bases, with 5 bases of the junction left unmatched. The CDR3 bases are TGTGCCAGCAGCTTAGTAACGGGGGGGGACTACGAGCAGTACTTC. Translating gives CASSLVTGGDYEQYF.

On this clone itself: The same CDR3 also results from other DNA sequences found in this sample. The DNA for the CDR3 is TGTGCCAGCAGCTTCTCTAGGGGTGGAAACACCATATATTTT. Translating it yields CASSFSRGGNTIYF. This chain uses TRBV7-9 with TRBJ1-3, with a tentative D call TRBD1 (5 bases). Germline values: CDR1 SEHNR, CDR2 FQNEAQ (reference sequence). The CDR3 runs to 14 residues. V shed 3 bases and J shed 3 bases, with 9 bases lying between them.

The rearrangement uses TRBV6-5 and TRBJ1-2; D unclear. This CDR3 spans 13 amino acids. CDR1 MNHEY and CDR2 SVGAGI come from the germline V gene. V was pared by 5 bases and J by 3 bases, with 10 bases between. Written as DNA, the CDR3 is TGTGCCAGCAGTCCGCTAAACGACTATGGCTACACCTTC. This gives the protein CASSPLNDYGYTF.

The chain recombines TRBV28 with TRBJ1-4, with TRBD1 matching over 9 bases. Trimming removed 6 bases from V and 7 bases from J; junction bases left unmatched: 6. Germline lookup yields CDR1 MDHEN and CDR2 SYDVKM. The CDR3 spans 14 residues. The CDR3 sequence: CASRTGQGSEKLFF. Written as DNA, the CDR3 is TGTGCCAGCAGAACGGGACAGGGTAGTGAAAAACTGTTTTTT.

The chain recombines TRBV3-1 (or the pseudogene TRBV3-2) with TRBJ1-1; D is perhaps TRBD1 (5 bases). V lost 0 bases and J 1 base, leaving 18 bases between the germline ends. The CDR3 extends over 18 amino acids. Germline CDR1 is LGHDT and CDR2 is YNNKEL (reference sequence). In nucleotides, the CDR3 is TGTGCCAGCAGCCAAGATATTATGGGGGGACCGAAGAACACTGAAGCTTTCTTT. Translation gives CASSQDIMGGPKNTEAFF.

This sequence joins TRBV4-3 and TRBJ1-6; D call uncertain. This CDR3 has 16 residues. CDR1 is LGHNA, CDR2 YSLEER, per germline. V lost 0 bases and J 5 bases, leaving 11 bases between the germline ends. The CDR3 reads CASSQESPQNNSPLHF. The CDR3 DNA reads TGCGCCAGCAGCCAAGAGTCCCCACAGAATAATTCACCCCTCCACTTT.

J is TRBJ1-1 and V is TRBV7-2, with 9 bases that match TRBD1. Losses at the gene ends were 5 bases for V and 8 bases for J; bases not matched to a gene: 6. This CDR3 contains 13 residues. Germline V CDR1 and CDR2: SGHTA, FQGNSA. In DNA, the CDR3 is TGTGCCAGCAGCAGGAGGACAGGGGCAGAAGCTTTCTTT. Translation gives CASSRRTGAEAFF.

The chain recombines TRBV5-1 with TRBJ1-6; tentative D call: TRBD1 (6 bases). This CDR3 is 13 amino acids long. V lost 1 base to trimming and J lost 7 bases, with 6 bases between them. Germline loops: CDR1 SGHRS, CDR2 YFSETQ. CDR3: CASSLTGNSPLHF. The CDR3 DNA sequence: TGCGCCAGCAGCTTGACAGGGAATTCACCCCTCCACTTT.

This chain links TRBV19 with TRBJ1-6; 10 nucleotides match TRBD1. CDR3 length equals 16 residues. The V and J ends lost 6 bases and 8 bases, in that order; junction bases with no gene match: 10. CDR1 and CDR2 (germline): LNHDA, SQIVND (reference sequence). The CDR3 loop reads CASSWDRGRMDSPLHF. The DNA for the CDR3 is TGTGCCAGTAGCTGGGACAGGGGCCGGATGGATTCACCCCTCCACTTT.